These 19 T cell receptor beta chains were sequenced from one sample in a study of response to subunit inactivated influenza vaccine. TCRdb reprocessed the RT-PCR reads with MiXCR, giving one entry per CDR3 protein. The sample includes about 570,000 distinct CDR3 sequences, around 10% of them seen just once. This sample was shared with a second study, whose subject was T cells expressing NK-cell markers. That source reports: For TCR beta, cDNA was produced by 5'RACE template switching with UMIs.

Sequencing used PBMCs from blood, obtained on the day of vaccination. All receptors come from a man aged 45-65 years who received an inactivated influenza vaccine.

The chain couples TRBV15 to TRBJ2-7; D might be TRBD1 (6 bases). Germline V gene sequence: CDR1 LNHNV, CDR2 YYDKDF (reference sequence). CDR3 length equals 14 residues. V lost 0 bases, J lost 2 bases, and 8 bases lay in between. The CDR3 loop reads CATSREQGTYEQYF. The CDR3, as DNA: TGTGCCACCAGCAGAGAGCAGGGGACCTACGAGCAGTACTTC.

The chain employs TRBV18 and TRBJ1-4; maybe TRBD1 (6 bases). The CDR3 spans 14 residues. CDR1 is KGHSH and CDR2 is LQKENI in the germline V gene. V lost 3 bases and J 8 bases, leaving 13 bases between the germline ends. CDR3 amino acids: CASSPSRTDEKLFF. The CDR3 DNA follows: TGTGCCAGCTCACCGTCCAGGACAGACGAAAAACTGTTTTTT.

The CDR3 loop reads CSARDIAGPTWEQYF. CDR3 bases: TGCAGTGCTAGAGACATCGCGGGACCTACCTGGGAGCAGTACTTC. The chain is built from TRBV20-1 and TRBJ2-7; D may be TRBD2 (6 bases). Trimming left V 0 bases short and J 7 bases short, with 19 bases between. CDR1 is DFQATT and CDR2 is SNEGSKA in the germline V gene (reference sequence). The CDR3 totals 15 residues.

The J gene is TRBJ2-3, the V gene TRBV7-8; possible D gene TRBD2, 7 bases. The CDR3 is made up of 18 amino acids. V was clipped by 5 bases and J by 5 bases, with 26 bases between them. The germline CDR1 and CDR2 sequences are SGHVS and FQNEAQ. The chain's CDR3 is CASSTPTRGREVVDTQYF. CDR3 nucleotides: TGTGCCAGCAGCACCCCCACCAGGGGACGGGAGGTGGTAGATACGCAGTATTTT.

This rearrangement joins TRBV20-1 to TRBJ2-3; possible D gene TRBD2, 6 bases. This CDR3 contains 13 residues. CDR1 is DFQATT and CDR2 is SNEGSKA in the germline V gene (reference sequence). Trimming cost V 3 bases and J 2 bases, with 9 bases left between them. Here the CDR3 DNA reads TGCAGTGCTAGTGGGGGGATCACAGATACGCAGTATTTT. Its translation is CSASGGITDTQYF.

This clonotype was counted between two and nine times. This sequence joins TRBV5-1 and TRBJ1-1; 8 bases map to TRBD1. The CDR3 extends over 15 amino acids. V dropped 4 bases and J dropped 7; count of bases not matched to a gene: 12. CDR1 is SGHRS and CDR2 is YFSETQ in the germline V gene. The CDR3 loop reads CASSLTTGDSLEAFF. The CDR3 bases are TGCGCCAGCAGCCTTACGACAGGGGATTCCCTTGAAGCTTTCTTT.

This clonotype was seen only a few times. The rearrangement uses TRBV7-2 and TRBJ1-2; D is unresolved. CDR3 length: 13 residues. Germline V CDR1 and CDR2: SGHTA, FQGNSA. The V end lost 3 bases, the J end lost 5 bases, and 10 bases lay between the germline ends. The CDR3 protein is CASSFHSGYGYTF. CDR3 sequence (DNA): TGTGCCAGCAGCTTCCACTCTGGGTATGGCTACACCTTC.

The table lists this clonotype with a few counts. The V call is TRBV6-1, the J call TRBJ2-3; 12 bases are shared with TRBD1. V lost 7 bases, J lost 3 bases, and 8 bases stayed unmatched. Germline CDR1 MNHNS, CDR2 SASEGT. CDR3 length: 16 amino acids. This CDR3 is CASTNRGQGATDTQYF. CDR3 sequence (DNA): TGTGCCAGCACCAACCGGGGACAGGGGGCAACAGATACGCAGTATTTT.

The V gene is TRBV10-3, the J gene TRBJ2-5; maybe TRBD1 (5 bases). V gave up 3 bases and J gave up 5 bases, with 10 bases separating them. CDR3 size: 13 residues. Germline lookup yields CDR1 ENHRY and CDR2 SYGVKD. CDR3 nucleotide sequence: TGTGCCATCAGTGATCAAGGGGCTGAGACCCAGTACTTC. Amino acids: CAISDQGAETQYF.

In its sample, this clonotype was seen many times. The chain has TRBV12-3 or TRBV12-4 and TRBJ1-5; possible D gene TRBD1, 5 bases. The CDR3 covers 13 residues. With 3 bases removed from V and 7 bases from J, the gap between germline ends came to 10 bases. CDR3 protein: CASSLGQNQPQHF. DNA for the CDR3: TGTGCCAGCAGTTTGGGGCAAAACCAGCCCCAGCATTTT.

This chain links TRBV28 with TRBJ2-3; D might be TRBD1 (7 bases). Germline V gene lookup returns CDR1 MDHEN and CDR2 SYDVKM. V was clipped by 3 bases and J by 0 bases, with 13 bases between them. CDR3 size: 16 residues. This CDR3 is CASSFAGQPSTDTQYF. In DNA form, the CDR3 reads TGTGCCAGCAGTTTCGCGGGACAGCCTAGCACAGATACGCAGTATTTT.

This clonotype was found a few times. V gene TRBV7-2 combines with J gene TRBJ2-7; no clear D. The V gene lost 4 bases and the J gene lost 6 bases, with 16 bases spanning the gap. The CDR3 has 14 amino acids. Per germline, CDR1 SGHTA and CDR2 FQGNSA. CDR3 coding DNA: TGTGCCAGCAGCTCGGCGGTCCACATCGGCGAGCAGTACTTC. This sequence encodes CASSSAVHIGEQYF.

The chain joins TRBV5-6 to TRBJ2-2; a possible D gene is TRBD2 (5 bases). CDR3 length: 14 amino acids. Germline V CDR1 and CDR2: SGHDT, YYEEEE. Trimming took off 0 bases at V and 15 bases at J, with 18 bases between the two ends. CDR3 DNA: TGTGCCAGCAGCTTGGGAGGAATCGTCAGGAGGATGTTTTTT. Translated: CASSLGGIVRRMFF.

The DNA of the CDR3 is TGCAGTGCTAGGGGGGGACTAGACGAGACCCAGTACTTC. This codes for CSARGGLDETQYF. The chain combines TRBV20-1 with TRBJ2-5; 8 positions agree with TRBD2. CDR3 length: 13 residues. J lost 5 bases, V lost 3 bases, and 5 bases had no gene match. Germline V gives CDR1 DFQATT, CDR2 SNEGSKA (reference sequence).

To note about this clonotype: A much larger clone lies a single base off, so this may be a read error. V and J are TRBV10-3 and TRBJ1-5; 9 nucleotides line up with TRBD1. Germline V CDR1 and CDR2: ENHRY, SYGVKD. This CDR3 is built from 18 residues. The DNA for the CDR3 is TGTGCCATCAGTGAGTCGCTGGACAGGGGTCCTCGCAATGAGCCCCAGCATTTT. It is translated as CAISESLDRGPRNEPQHF.

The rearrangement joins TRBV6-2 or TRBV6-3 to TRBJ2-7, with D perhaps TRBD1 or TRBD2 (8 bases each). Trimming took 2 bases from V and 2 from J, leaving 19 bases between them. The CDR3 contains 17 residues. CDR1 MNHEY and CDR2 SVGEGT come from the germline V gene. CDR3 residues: CASSYGTRTGSPYEQYF. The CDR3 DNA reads TGTGCCAGCAGTTACGGGACTAGGACAGGGTCACCCTACGAGCAGTACTTC.

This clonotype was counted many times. Here the CDR3 reads CASSRSFYEQYF. CDR3 DNA sequence: TGTGCCAGCAGCAGAAGTTTCTACGAGCAGTACTTC. This chain uses TRBV12-3 or TRBV12-4 with TRBJ2-7; D is unresolved. V was clipped by 6 bases and J by 3 bases, with 9 bases between them. The CDR3 consists of 12 residues.

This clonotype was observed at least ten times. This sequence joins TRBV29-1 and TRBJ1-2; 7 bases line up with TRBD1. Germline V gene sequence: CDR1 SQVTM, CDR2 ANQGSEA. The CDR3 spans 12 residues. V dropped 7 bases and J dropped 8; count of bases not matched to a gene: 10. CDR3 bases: TGCAGCGCCCCCGAGGGGGCCGGGGGCTACACCTTC. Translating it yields CSAPEGAGGYTF.

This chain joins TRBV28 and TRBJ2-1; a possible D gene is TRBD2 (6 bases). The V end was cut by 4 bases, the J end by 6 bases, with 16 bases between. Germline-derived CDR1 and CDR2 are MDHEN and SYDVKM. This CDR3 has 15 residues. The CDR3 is CASSSIQTRFNEQFF. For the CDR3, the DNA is TGTGCCAGCAGTTCCATCCAGACTAGGTTCAATGAGCAGTTCTTC.